Each of the 18 T cell receptor beta chains below was sequenced from the same sample in a study of CD8 T cells in Susac syndrome. Roughly 0.5 to 1 ug RNA was reverse transcribed with random hexamers. MiXCR, applied by TCRdb to the immunoSEQ multiplex PCR reads, yields one record per CDR3 protein. This table holds 150,000 to 200,000 distinct CDR3 sequences, more than 90% found once. The sequenced sample was CD4+ T cells from PBMCs. The receptors originated from a human donor in good health.

This clonotype occurred once. The V gene is TRBV5-1, the J gene TRBJ2-7; possible D gene TRBD2, 6 bases. V was pared by 7 bases and J by 0 bases, with 14 bases between. Germline values: CDR1 SGHRS, CDR2 YFSETQ. This CDR3 has 14 residues. DNA for the CDR3: TGCGCCAGCTCCTCCGGGGGATTCTCCTACGAGCAGTACTTC. This sequence encodes CASSSGGFSYEQYF.

As DNA, the CDR3 is TGCGCCAGCAGCTTGGCCAGGGTCAATCAGCCCCAGCATTTT. It translates to CASSLARVNQPQHF. V and J are TRBV5-1 and TRBJ1-5; a possible D gene is TRBD1 (5 bases). This CDR3 has 14 residues. Germline CDR1 reads SGHRS; CDR2 reads YFSETQ. Trimming took 0 bases from V and 3 from J, leaving 7 bases between them.

This chain connects TRBV2 to TRBJ2-3; maybe TRBD1 (5 bases). Trimming took off 5 bases at V and 8 bases at J, with 11 bases between the two ends. The CDR3 length is 12 residues. Germline V lookup: CDR1 SNHLY, CDR2 FYNNEI. The CDR3 DNA follows: TGTGCCAGCAGTATCGATAGGGGTACGCAGTATTTT. This translates into CASSIDRGTQYF.

V is TRBV3-1 and J is TRBJ2-6; D remains ambiguous. V lost 0 bases and J 0 bases, leaving 15 bases between the germline ends. Looked up from germline, CDR1 is LGHDT and CDR2 is YNNKEL (reference sequence). The CDR3 runs to 19 residues. The CDR3 DNA reads as TGTGCCAGCAGCCAAGAGTTTTCAGGAAGGAGCTCTGGGGCCAACGTCCTGACTTTC. As protein: CASSQEFSGRSSGANVLTF.

This chain uses TRBV5-1 with TRBJ2-7, with a tentative D call TRBD1 (6 bases). CDR3 size: 14 residues. V lost 3 bases to trimming and J lost 2 bases, with 12 bases between them. CDR1 is SGHRS, CDR2 YFSETQ, per germline. CDR3 sequence reads: CASSYGQTAYEQYF. Written as DNA, the CDR3 is TGCGCCAGCAGCTACGGACAGACAGCCTACGAGCAGTACTTC.

The chain is built from TRBV29-1 and TRBJ2-3; TRBD1 might be the D (5 bases). The length of the CDR3 is 11 residues. From germline, CDR1 is SQVTM and CDR2 ANQGSEA. V shed 7 bases and J shed 4 bases, with 9 bases lying between them. The CDR3 protein is CSDRRADTQYF. DNA for the CDR3: TGCAGCGATCGCAGGGCAGATACGCAGTATTTT.

The V gene is TRBV4-3, the J gene TRBJ2-7, with D perhaps being TRBD1 or TRBD2 (6 bases each). The CDR3 runs to 20 residues. Trimming took off 3 bases at V and 0 bases at J, with 27 bases between the two ends. Germline CDR1 is LGHNA and CDR2 is YSLEER. CDR3 in DNA: TGCGCCAGCAGCCAGGATCTCCCGGGGGCGGGGCTTTTCTCCTCCTACGAGCAGTACTTC. Its translation: CASSQDLPGAGLFSSYEQYF.

The CDR3 protein is CASSWRAGSYGYTF. The CDR3, as DNA: TGTGCCAGCAGTTGGAGGGCGGGGAGCTATGGCTACACCTTC. The chain combines TRBV5-4 with TRBJ1-2; D ambiguous. The CDR3 totals 14 residues. The V end was cut by 5 bases, the J end by 4 bases, with 15 bases between. Germline-derived CDR1 and CDR2 are SGHNT and YYREEE (reference sequence).

The chain recombines TRBV7-9 with TRBJ2-1; 7 positions match TRBD2. This CDR3 comprises 12 residues. J lost 8 bases, V lost 6 bases, and 4 bases had no gene match. The germline V gene encodes CDR1 SEHNR and CDR2 FQNEAQ (reference sequence). CDR3 sequence: CASRGTNHEQFF. CDR3 in DNA: TGTGCCAGCAGGGGGACTAACCATGAGCAGTTCTTC.

The genes are TRBV9 and TRBJ1-4, with 8 positions matching TRBD1. This CDR3 region has 13 residues. In germline, CDR1 is SGDLS, CDR2 YYNGEE. V was clipped by 0 bases and J by 10 bases; unmatched bases: 2. The CDR3, as DNA: TGTGCCAGCAGCGTAGGGACAGGGCGAAAACTGTTTTTT. Encoded protein: CASSVGTGRKLFF.

This rearrangement joins TRBV11-2 to TRBJ2-7, with 13 bases matching TRBD2. Looked up from germline, CDR1 is SGHAT and CDR2 is FQNNGV. The CDR3 runs 16 residues. Trimming took 1 base from V and 3 from J; bases not matched to a gene: 3. The CDR3 nucleotides are TGTGCCAGCAGCTTAGGACTAGCGGGGGGTGGCTACGAGCAGTACTTC. Amino acids: CASSLGLAGGGYEQYF.

The chain recombines TRBV20-1 with TRBJ2-7, with 10 nucleotides matching TRBD2. This CDR3 is 14 amino acids long. Germline CDR1 is DFQATT and CDR2 is SNEGSKA (reference sequence). V gave up 6 bases and J gave up 1 base; unmatched junction bases: 6. The CDR3 bases are TGCAGTGCCGCCAGCGGGGGGGGGTCCTACGAGCAGTACTTC. It is translated as CSAASGGGSYEQYF.

The CDR3 sequence: CSARDGSQNTEAFF. CDR3 nucleotide sequence: TGCAGTGCTAGAGACGGGTCCCAGAACACTGAAGCTTTCTTT. The gene calls are TRBV20-1 and TRBJ1-1; the D is unclear. CDR3 length equals 14 residues. V lost 0 bases and J lost 1, with 9 bases in between. CDR1 DFQATT and CDR2 SNEGSKA come from the germline V gene (reference sequence).

This chain connects TRBV29-1 to TRBJ2-3, with TRBD2 identical over 8 bases. In germline, CDR1 is SQVTM, CDR2 ANQGSEA. The J segment lost 5 bases and the V segment lost 4 bases, leaving 8 bases of the junction unmatched. This CDR3 region has 14 residues. In DNA form, the CDR3 reads TGCAGCGTTGCAGCGGGGGAAGGGTTAGATACGCAGTATTTT. It yields the protein CSVAAGEGLDTQYF.

The genes are TRBV28 and TRBJ1-2; D is ambiguous. The CDR3 loop spans 13 amino acids. The germline CDR1 and CDR2 sequences are MDHEN and SYDVKM. Trimming took 6 bases from V and 5 from J, leaving 13 bases between them. The CDR3 sequence: CASSPPKGYGYTF. The CDR3 nucleotides read TGTGCCAGCAGCCCCCCCAAAGGATATGGCTACACCTTC.

The gene calls are TRBV14 and TRBJ2-7; 11 bases are a match to TRBD2. The CDR3 contains 15 residues. Germline V lookup: CDR1 SGHDN, CDR2 FVKESK. Losses at the gene ends were 2 bases for V and 2 bases for J; bases not matched to a gene: 2. The CDR3 nucleotides are TGTGCCAGCAGCCAAAATAGCGGGGGGGCCTACGAGCAGTACTTC. Encoded protein: CASSQNSGGAYEQYF.

This chain joins TRBV5-1 and TRBJ1-2; D gene unclear. The CDR3 is made up of 13 amino acids. Germline CDR1 reads SGHRS; CDR2 reads YFSETQ. Trimming pared 3 bases from V and 1 base from J, leaving 7 bases between. CDR3 sequence reads: CASSSRHNYGYTF. CDR3 sequence (DNA): TGCGCCAGCAGCTCCCGACATAACTATGGCTACACCTTC.

The chain carries TRBV18 and TRBJ1-6, with TRBD1 matching over 7 bases. From germline, CDR1 is KGHSH and CDR2 LQKENI. The CDR3 covers 17 residues. V lost 3 bases and J lost 0; bases outside the gene matches: 5. CDR3 DNA: TGTGCCAGCTCACCCGGACAGGCCAGCTCCTATAATTCACCCCTCCACTTT. Its translation is CASSPGQASSYNSPLHF.